These T cell receptor beta chains were read from a single sample in a study of blood T cell repertoires in COVID-19. Repertoires were generated with immunoSEQ multiplex PCR, while TCRdb's copy carries only in-frame clones and drops some. The sample records roughly 120,000 clones, 86% being singletons. Sequencing used peripheral blood. These receptors came from a man between 65 and 85 years old who had recovered from COVID-19. The CDR3 runs from the conserved cysteine through the conserved F or W. D genes are given only for firm matches. Clone size is not always given. Where it is, it says once, few, many or a class for expanded clones.

NA	TRBV5-5	TRBJ1-5	17	NA	TGTGCCAGCAGCTTGGGACCCGGGACAAGGCTGGCCCAGCCCCAGCATTTT	CASSLGPGTRLAQPQHF
NA	TRBV7-3	TRBJ2-5	13	NA	TGTGCCAGCAGCTTAACGTACCGGGAGACCCAGTACTTC	CASSLTYRETQYF
NA	TRBV21-1	TRBJ1-2	17	NA	TGTGCCAGCAGCAAAGCGTACCGTAACGGGCAGGGCTATGGCTACACCTTC	CASSKAYRNGQGYGYTF
NA	TRBV24-1	TRBJ2-1	13	TRBD1	TGTGCCACCGGAGGACAGGCCGCGAATGAGCAGTTCTTC	CATGGQAANEQFF
NA	TRBV19	TRBJ2-6	15	TRBD1	TGTGCCAGTAGTACGGGGACAGGGGCAGCCAACGTCCTGACTTTC	CASSTGTGAANVLTF
once	TRBV11-1	TRBJ1-6	15	TRBD1	TGTGCCAGCAGGCAGGGGACAGGGCAAAATTCACCCCTCCACTTT	CASRQGTGQNSPLHF
once	TRBV7-2	TRBJ2-1	16	NA	TGTGCCAGCAGCTTAGCTGGAGGGAGCTCCCCACGTGAGCAGTTCTTC	CASSLAGGSSPREQFF
NA	TRBV7-3	TRBJ1-1	13	NA	TGTGCCAGCAGCCTACTAGGGGGCACTGAAGCTTTCTTT	CASSLLGGTEAFF
NA	TRBV4-3	TRBJ2-2	16	NA	TGCGCCAGCAGCCAAGGGACACACTTAAACACCGGGGAGCTGTTTTTT	CASSQGTHLNTGELFF
once	TRBV7-8	TRBJ1-1	11	NA	TGTGCCAGCAGCCTGAACAGGGAAGCTTTCTTT	CASSLNREAFF